This record looks at one T cell receptor beta chain sequence and its context. The data were produced by immunoSEQ multiplex PCR, yet TCRdb's version contains in-frame clones alone and is incomplete. In the table there are 60,000 or so clones, roughly 85% of which are singletons. Per the germline V gene, CDR1 is SGHVS and CDR2 is FQNEAQ. V trimming: 1 base; J trimming: 4 bases; junction bases outside the gene matches: 7. The CDR3 has 16 residues. These data belong to a study of blood T cell repertoires in COVID-19. V usage is TRBV7-8 and J usage is TRBJ1-1; 9 positions agree with TRBD1. The specimen sequenced was peripheral blood. The TCR comes from a human donor in a cohort sampled during active COVID-19. The CDR3 reads CASSLVGQGIGTEAFF. CDR3 bases: TGTGCCAGCAGCTTAGTGGGACAGGGTATCGGCACTGAAGCTTTCTTT.